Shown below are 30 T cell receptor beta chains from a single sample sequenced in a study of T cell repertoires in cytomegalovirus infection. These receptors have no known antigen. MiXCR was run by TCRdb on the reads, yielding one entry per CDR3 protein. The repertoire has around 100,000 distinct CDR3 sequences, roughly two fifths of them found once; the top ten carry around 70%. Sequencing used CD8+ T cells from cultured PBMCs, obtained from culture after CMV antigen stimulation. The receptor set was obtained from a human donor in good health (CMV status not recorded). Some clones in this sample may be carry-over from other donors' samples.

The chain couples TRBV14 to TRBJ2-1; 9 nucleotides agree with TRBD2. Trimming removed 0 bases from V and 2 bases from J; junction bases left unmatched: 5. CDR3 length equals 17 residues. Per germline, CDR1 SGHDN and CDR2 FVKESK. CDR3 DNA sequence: TGTGCCAGCAGCCAAGAATGGCTAGCGGGGCCCTACAATGAGCAGTTCTTC. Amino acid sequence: CASSQEWLAGPYNEQFF.

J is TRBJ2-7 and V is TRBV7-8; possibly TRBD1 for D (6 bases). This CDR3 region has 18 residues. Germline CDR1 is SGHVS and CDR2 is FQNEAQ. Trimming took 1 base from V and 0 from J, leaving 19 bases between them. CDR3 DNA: TGTGCCAGCAGCTTAGTAAAAGTGGGGCAGGGGCTCTCCTACGAGCAGTACTTC. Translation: CASSLVKVGQGLSYEQYF.

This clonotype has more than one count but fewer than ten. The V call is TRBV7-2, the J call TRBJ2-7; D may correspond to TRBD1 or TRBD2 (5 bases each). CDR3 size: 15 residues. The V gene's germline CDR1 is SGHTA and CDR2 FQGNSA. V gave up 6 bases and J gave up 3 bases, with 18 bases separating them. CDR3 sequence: CASSAGTGLIYEQYF. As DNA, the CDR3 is TGTGCCAGCAGTGCCGGGACCGGACTTATCTACGAGCAGTACTTC.

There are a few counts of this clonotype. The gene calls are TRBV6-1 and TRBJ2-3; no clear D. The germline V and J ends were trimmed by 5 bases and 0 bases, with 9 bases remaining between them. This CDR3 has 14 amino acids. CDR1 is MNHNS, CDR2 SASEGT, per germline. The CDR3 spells CASSRISSTDTQYF. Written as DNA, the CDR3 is TGTGCCAGCAGTAGAATATCTAGCACAGATACGCAGTATTTT.

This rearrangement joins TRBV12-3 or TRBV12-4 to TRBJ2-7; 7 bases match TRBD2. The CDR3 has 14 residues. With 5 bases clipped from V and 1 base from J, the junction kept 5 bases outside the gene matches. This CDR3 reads CASSIVGRSYEQYF. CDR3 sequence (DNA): TGTGCCAGCAGTATTGTCGGGAGGTCCTACGAGCAGTACTTC.

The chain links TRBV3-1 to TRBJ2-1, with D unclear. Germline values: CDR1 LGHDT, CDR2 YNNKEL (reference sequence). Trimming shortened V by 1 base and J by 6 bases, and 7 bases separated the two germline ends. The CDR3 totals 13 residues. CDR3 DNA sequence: TGTGCCAGCAGCCAAGGGTGGGGCAATGAGCAGTTCTTC. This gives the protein CASSQGWGNEQFF.

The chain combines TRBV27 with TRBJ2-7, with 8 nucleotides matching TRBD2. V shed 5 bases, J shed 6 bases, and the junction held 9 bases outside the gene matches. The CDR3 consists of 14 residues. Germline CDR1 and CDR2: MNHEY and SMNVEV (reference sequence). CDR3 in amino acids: CASSVTGTSREQYF. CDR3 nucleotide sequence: TGTGCCAGCAGTGTTACCGGGACTAGTCGCGAGCAGTACTTC.

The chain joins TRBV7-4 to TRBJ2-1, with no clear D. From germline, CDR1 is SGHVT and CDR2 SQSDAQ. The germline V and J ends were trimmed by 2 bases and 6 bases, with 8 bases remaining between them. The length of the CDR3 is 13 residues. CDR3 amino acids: CASSLYSLNEQFF. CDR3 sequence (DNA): TGTGCCAGCAGCTTATACAGCCTCAATGAGCAGTTCTTC.

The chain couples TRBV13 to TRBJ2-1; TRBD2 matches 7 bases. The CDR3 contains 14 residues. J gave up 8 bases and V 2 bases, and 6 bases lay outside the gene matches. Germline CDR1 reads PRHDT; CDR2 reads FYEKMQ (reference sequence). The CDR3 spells CASSLTGGIDEQFF. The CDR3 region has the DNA TGTGCCAGCAGCTTAACCGGGGGGATCGATGAGCAGTTCTTC.

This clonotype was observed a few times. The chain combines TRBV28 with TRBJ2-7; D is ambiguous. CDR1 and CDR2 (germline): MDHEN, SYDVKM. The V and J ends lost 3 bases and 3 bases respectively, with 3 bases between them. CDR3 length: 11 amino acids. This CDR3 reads CASSFLYEQYF. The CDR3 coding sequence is TGTGCCAGCAGTTTTCTCTACGAGCAGTACTTC.

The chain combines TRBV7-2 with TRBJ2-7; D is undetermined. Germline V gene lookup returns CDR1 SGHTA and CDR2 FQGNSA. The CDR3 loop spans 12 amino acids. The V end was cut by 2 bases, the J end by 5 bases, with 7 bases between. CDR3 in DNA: TGTGCCAGCAGCTTATATGATGACGAGCAGTACTTC. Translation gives CASSLYDDEQYF.

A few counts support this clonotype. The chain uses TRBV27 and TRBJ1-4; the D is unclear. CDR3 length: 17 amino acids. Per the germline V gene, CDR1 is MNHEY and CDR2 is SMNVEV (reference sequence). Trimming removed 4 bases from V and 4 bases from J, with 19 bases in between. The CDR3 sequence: CASSSQAIGLGNEKLFF. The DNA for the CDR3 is TGTGCCAGCAGTTCCCAAGCTATTGGGCTAGGTAATGAAAAACTGTTTTTT.

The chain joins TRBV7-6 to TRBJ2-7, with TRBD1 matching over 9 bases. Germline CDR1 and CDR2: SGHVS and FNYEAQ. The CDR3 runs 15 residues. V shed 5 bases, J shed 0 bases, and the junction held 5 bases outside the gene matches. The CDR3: CASSLGTGSSYEQYF. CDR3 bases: TGTGCCAGCAGCCTAGGGACAGGGAGCTCCTACGAGCAGTACTTC.

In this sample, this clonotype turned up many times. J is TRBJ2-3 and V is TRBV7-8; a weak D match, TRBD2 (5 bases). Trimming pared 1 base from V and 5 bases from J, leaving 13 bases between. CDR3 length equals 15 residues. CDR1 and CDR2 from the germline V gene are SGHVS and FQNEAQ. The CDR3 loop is CASSLDSAWRDTQYF. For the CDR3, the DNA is TGTGCCAGCAGCTTAGATAGCGCATGGCGAGATACGCAGTATTTT. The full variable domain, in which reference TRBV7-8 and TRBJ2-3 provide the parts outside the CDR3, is GAGVSQSPRYKVAKRGQDVALRCDPISGHVSLFWYQQALGQGPEFLTYFQNEAQLDKSGLPSDRFFAERPEGSVSTLKIQRTQQEDSAVYLCASSLDSAWRDTQYFGPGTRLTVL.

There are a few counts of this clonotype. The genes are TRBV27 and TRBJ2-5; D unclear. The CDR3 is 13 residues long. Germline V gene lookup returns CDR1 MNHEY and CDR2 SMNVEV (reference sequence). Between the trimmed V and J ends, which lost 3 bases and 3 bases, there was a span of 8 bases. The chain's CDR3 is CASSLASEETQYF. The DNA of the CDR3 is TGTGCCAGCAGTTTGGCCTCCGAAGAGACCCAGTACTTC.

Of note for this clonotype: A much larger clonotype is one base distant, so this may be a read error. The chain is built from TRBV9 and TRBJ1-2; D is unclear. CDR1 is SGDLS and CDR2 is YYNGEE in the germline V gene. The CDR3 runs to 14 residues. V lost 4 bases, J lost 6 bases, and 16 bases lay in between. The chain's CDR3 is CASSHRAANDGYTF. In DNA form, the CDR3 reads TGTGCCAGCAGCCACCGGGCAGCCAACGATGGCTACACCTTC.

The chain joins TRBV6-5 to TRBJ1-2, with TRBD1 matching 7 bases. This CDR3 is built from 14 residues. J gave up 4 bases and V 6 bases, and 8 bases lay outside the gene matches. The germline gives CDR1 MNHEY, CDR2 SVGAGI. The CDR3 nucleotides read TGTGCCAGCAGAGACAGGGAACCCTTCTATGGCTACACCTTC. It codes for CASRDREPFYGYTF.

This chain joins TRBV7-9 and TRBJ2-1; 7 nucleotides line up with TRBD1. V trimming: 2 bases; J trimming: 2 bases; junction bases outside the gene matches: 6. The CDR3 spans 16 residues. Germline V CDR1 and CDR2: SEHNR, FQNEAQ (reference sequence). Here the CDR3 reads CASSLQDREPYNEQFF. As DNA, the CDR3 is TGTGCCAGCAGCTTACAAGACAGGGAACCCTACAATGAGCAGTTCTTC.

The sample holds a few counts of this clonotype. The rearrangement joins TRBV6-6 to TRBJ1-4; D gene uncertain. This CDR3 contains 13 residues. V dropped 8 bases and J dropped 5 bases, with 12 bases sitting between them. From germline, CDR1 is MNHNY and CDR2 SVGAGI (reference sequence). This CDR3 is CASLRQNNEKLFF. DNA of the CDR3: TGTGCCAGCCTAAGGCAGAACAATGAAAAACTGTTTTTT.

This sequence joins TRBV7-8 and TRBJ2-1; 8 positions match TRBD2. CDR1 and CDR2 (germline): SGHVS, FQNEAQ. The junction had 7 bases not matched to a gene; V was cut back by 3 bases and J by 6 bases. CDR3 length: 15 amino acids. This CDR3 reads CASSFYRGGPNEQFF. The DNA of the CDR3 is TGTGCCAGCAGCTTTTATCGGGGGGGCCCCAATGAGCAGTTCTTC.

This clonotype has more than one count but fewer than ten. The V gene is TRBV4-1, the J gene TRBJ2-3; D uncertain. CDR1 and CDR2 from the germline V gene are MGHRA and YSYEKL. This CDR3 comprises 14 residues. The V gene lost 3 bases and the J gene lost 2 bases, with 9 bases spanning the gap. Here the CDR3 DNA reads TGCGCCAGCAGCCACCACCCATCCACAGATACGCAGTATTTT. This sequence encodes CASSHHPSTDTQYF.

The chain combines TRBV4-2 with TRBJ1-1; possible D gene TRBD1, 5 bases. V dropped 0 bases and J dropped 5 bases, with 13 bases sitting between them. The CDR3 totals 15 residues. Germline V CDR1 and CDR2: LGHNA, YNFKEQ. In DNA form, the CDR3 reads TGTGCCAGCAGCCAAGATCCAGGGCTCGCGACTGAAGCTTTCTTT. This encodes CASSQDPGLATEAFF.

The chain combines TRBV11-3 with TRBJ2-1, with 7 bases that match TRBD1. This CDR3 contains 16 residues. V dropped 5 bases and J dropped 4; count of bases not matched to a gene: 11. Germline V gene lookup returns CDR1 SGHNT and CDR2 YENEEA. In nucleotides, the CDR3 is TGTGCCAGCAGCAGAGCATTTGAGACAGGGTACAATGAGCAGTTCTTC. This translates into CASSRAFETGYNEQFF.

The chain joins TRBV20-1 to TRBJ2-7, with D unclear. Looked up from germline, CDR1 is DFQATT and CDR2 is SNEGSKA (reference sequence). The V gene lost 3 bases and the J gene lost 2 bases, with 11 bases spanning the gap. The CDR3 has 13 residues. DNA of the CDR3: TGCAGTGCTAGTCCGGCGGATACCTACGAGCAGTACTTC. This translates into CSASPADTYEQYF.

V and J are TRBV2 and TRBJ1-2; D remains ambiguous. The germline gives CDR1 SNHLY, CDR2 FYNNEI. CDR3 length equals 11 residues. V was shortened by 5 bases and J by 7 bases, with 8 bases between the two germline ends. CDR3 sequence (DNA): TGTGCCAGCAGTACGTGGCGTGGCTACACCTTC. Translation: CASSTWRGYTF.

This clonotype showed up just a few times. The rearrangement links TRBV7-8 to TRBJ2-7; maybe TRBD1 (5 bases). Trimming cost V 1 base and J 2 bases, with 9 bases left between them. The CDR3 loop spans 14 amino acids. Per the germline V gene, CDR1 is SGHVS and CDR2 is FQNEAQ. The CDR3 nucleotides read TGTGCCAGCAGCTTAGATTGGGGCCCCTACGAGCAGTACTTC. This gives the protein CASSLDWGPYEQYF. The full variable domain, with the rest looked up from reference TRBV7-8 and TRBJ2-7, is GAGVSQSPRYKVAKRGQDVALRCDPISGHVSLFWYQQALGQGPEFLTYFQNEAQLDKSGLPSDRFFAERPEGSVSTLKIQRTQQEDSAVYLCASSLDWGPYEQYFGPGTRLTVT.

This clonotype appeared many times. CDR3 region: CASSPGTSGGSNEQFF. DNA of the CDR3: TGTGCCAGCAGCCCGGGGACTAGCGGGGGAAGCAATGAGCAGTTCTTC. The V call is TRBV7-8, the J call TRBJ2-1, with 14 bases identical to TRBD2. The J segment lost 6 bases and the V segment lost 5 bases, leaving 6 bases of the junction unmatched. The CDR3 contains 16 residues. Germline CDR1 SGHVS, CDR2 FQNEAQ.

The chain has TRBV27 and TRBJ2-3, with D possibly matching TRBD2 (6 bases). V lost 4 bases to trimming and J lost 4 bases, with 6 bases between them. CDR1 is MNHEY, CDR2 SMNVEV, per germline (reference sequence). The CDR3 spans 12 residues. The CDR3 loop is CASSWGADTQYF. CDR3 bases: TGTGCCAGCAGTTGGGGGGCAGATACGCAGTATTTT.

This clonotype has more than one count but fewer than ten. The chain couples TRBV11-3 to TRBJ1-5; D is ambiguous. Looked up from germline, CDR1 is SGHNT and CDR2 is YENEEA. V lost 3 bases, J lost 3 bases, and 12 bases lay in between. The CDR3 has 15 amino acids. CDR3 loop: CASSFGRGNNQPQHF. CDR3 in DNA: TGTGCCAGCAGCTTCGGCAGAGGAAACAATCAGCCCCAGCATTTT.

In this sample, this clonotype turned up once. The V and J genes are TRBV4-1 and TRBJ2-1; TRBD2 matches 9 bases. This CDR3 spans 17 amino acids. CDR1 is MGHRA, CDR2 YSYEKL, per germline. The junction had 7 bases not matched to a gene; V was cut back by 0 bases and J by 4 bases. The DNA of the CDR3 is TGCGCCAGCAGCCAAGATCTGGCTAGCGGGGTATACAATGAGCAGTTCTTC. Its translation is CASSQDLASGVYNEQFF.